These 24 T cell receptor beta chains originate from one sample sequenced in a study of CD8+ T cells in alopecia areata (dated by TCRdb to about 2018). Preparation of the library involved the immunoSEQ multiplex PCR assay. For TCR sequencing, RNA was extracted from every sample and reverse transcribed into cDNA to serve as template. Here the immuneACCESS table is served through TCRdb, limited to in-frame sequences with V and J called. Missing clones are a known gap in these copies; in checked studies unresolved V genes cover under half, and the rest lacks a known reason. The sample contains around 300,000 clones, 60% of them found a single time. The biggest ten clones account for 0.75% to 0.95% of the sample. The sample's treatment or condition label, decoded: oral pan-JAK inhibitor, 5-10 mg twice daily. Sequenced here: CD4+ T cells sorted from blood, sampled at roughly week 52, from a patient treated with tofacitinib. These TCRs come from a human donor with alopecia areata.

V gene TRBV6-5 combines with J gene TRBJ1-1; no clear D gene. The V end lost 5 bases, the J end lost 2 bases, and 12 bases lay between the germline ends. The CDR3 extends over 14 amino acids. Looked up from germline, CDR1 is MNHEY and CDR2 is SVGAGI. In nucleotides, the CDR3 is TGTGCCAGCAGTCACCGGACCGAAAACACTGAAGCTTTCTTT. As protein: CASSHRTENTEAFF.

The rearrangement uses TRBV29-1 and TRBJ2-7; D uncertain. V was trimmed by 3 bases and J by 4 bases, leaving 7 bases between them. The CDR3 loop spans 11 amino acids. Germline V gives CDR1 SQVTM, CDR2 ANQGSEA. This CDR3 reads CSVDFGYEQYF. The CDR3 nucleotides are TGCAGCGTTGATTTCGGTTACGAGCAGTACTTC.

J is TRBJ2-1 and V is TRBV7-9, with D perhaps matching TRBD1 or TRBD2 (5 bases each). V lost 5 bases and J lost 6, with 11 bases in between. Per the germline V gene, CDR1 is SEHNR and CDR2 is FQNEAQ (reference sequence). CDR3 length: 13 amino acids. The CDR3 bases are TGTGCCAGCAGCCAGGGAGAGGCCAATGAGCAGTTCTTC. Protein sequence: CASSQGEANEQFF.

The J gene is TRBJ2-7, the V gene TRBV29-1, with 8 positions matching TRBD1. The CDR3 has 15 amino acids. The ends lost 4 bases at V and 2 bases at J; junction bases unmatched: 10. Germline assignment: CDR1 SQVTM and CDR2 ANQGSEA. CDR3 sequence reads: CSVVLGDRPTYEQYF. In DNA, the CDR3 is TGCAGCGTTGTCCTCGGGGACAGGCCTACCTACGAGCAGTACTTC.

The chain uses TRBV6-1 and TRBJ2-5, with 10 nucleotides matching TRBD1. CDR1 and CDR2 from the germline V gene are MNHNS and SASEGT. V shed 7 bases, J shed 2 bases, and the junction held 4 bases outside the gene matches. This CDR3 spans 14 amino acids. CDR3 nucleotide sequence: TGTGCCAGCATCCTGGACAGGGGGCAAGAGACCCAGTACTTC. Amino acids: CASILDRGQETQYF.

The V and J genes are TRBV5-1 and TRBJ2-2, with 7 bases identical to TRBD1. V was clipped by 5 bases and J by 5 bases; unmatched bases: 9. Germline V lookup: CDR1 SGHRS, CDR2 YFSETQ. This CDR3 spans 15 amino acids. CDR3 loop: CASRRNRGDTGELFF. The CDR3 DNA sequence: TGCGCCAGCAGGCGGAACAGGGGAGATACCGGGGAGCTGTTTTTT.

The CDR3 region has the DNA TGTGCCATCAAGACACAGGGGAACACTGAAGCTTTCTTT. This codes for CAIKTQGNTEAFF. The rearrangement uses TRBV10-3 and TRBJ1-1, with D perhaps matching TRBD1 (6 bases). Germline V gives CDR1 ENHRY, CDR2 SYGVKD. Trimming stripped 7 bases from V and 1 base from J, with 10 bases between. CDR3 length: 13 amino acids.

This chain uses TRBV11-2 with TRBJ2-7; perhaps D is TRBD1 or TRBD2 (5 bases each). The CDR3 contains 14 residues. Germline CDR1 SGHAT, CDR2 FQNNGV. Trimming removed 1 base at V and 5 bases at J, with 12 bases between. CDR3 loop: CASSLGPGTNEQYF. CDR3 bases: TGTGCCAGCAGCTTAGGCCCGGGGACCAACGAGCAGTACTTC.

CDR3 in amino acids: CASSKTGLGDTQYF. CDR3 DNA sequence: TGTGCCAGCAGCAAGACAGGGTTGGGAGATACGCAGTATTTT. This chain links TRBV7-2 with TRBJ2-3; 7 positions agree with TRBD1. Trimming took 5 bases from V and 5 from J; bases not matched to a gene: 7. Germline V gives CDR1 SGHTA, CDR2 FQGNSA. The CDR3 spans 14 residues.

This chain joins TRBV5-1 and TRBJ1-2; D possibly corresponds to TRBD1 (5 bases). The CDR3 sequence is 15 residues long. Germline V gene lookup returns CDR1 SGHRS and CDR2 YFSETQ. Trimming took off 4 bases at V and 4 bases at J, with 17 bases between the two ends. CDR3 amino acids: CASSQTTGTIYGYTF. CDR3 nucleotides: TGCGCCAGCAGCCAAACGACCGGGACGATCTATGGCTACACCTTC.

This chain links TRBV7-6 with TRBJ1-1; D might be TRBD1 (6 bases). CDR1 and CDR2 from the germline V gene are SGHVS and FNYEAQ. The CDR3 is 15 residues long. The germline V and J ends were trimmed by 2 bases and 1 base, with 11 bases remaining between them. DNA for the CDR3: TGTGCCAGCAGCTTAAACAGGGTTGAGAACACTGAAGCTTTCTTT. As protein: CASSLNRVENTEAFF.

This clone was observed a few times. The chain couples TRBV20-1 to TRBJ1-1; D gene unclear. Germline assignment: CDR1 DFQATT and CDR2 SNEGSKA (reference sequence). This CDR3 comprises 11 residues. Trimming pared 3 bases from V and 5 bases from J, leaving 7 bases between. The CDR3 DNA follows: TGCAGTGCTAGTCAGACTACTGAAGCTTTCTTT. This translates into CSASQTTEAFF.

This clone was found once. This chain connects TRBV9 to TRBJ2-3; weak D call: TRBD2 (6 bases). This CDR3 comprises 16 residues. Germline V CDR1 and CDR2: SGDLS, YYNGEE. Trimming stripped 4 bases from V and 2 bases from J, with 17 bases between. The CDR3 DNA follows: TGTGCCAGCAGCCCCCCCCTTGGGGGGATCACAGATACGCAGTATTTT. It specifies CASSPPLGGITDTQYF.

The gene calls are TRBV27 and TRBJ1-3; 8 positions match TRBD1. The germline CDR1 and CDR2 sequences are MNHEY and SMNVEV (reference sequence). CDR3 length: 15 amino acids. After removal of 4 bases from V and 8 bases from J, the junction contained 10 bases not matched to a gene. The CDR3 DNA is TGTGCCAGCAGTTCAACTCGGACAGGGTTCGACACCATATATTTT. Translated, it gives CASSSTRTGFDTIYF.

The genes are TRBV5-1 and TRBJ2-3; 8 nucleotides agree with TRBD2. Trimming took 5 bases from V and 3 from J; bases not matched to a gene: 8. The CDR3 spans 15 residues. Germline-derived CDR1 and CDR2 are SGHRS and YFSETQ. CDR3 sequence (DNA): TGCGCCAGCAGATTACTAGCGGCGGCTACAGATACGCAGTATTTT. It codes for CASRLLAAATDTQYF.

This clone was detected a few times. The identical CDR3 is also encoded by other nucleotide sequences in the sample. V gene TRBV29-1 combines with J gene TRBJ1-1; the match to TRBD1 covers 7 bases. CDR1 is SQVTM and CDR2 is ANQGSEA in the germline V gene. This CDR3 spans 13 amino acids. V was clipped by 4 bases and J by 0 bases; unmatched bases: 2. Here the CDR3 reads CSVGDSMNTEAFF. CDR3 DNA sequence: TGCAGCGTTGGGGACAGCATGAACACTGAAGCTTTCTTT.

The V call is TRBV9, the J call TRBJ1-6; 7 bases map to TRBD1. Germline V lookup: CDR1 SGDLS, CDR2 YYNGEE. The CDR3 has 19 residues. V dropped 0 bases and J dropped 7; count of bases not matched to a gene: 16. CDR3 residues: CASSVVPLGTGTANSPLHF. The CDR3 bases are TGTGCCAGCAGCGTAGTCCCCCTGGGGACCGGGACAGCCAATTCACCCCTCCACTTT.

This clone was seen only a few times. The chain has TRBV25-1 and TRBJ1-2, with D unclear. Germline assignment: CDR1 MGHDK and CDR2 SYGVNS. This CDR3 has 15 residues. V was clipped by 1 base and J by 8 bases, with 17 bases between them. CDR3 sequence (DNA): TGTGCCAGCAGTGAATTAGACCCGCCGGATCAGGGCTACACCTTC. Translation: CASSELDPPDQGYTF.

CDR3 residues: CASSFGGAQGNQPQHF. The CDR3, as DNA: TGTGCCAGCAGCTTCGGGGGGGCGCAGGGCAATCAGCCCCAGCATTTT. The chain combines TRBV7-9 with TRBJ1-5; weak D call: TRBD1 (6 bases). CDR1 is SEHNR and CDR2 is FQNEAQ in the germline V gene (reference sequence). Deletions cut 3 bases from V and 2 bases from J, with 14 bases between. The CDR3 is 16 amino acids.

CDR3 in amino acids: CASSSGPRGYEQFF. The CDR3 DNA is TGTGCCAGCAGCTCGGGACCTCGGGGCTATGAGCAGTTCTTC. The chain employs TRBV11-2 and TRBJ2-1; TRBD1 or TRBD2 may be the D gene (5 bases each). Germline V gene sequence: CDR1 SGHAT, CDR2 FQNNGV. The CDR3 is 14 amino acids. Trimming removed 4 bases from V and 8 bases from J, with 15 bases in between. Using reference TRBV11-2 and TRBJ2-1 for the parts outside the CDR3, the full variable domain is EAGVAQSPRYKIIEKRQSVAFWCNPISGHATLYWYQQILGQGPKLLIQFQNNGVVDDSQLPKDRFSAERLKGVDSTLKIQPAKLEDSAVYLCASSSGPRGYEQFFGPGTRLTVL.

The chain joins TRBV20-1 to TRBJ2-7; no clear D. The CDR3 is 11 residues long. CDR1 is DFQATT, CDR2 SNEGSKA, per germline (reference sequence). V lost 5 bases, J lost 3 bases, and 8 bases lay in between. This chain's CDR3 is CSAQADYEQYF. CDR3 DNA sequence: TGCAGTGCTCAGGCGGACTACGAGCAGTACTTC.

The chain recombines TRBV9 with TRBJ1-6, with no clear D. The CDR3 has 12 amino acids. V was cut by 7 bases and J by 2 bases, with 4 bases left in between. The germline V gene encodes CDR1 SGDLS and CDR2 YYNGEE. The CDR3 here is CASGTYNSPLHF. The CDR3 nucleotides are TGTGCCAGCGGGACCTATAATTCACCCCTCCACTTT.

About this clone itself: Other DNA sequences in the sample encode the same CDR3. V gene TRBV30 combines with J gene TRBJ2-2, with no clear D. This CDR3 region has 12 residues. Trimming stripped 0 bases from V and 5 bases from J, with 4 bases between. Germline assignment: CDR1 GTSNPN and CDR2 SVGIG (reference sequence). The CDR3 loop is CAWSVDTGELFF. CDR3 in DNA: TGTGCCTGGAGTGTGGATACCGGGGAGCTGTTTTTT. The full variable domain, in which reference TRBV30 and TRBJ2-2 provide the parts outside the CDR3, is SQTIHQWPATLVQPVGSPLSLECTVEGTSNPNLYWYRQAAGRGLQLLFYSVGIGQISSEVPQNLSASRPQDRQFILSSKKLLLSDSGFYLCAWSVDTGELFFGEGSRLTVL.

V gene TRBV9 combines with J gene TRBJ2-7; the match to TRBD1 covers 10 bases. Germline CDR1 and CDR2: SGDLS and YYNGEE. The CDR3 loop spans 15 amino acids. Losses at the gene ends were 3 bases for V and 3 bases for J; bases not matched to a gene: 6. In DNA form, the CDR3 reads TGTGCCAGCAGCGAGGGGGACAGGGGTTACTACGAGCAGTACTTC. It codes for CASSEGDRGYYEQYF.